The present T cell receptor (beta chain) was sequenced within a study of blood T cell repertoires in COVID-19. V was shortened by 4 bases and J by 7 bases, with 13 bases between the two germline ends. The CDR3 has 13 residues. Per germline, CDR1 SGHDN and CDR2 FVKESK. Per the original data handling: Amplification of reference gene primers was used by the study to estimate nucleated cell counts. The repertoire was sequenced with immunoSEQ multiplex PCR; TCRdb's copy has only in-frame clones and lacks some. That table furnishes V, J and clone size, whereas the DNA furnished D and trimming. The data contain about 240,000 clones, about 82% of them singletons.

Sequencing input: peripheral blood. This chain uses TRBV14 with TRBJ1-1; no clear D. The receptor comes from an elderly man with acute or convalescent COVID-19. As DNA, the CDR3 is TGTGCCAGCAGCCTTCGAGTCGGGATTGAAGCTTTCTTT. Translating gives CASSLRVGIEAFF.